This TCR beta chain is drawn from a study of cytomegalovirus exposure and HLA in healthy donors. V lost 5 bases, J lost 9 bases, and 14 bases stayed unmatched. CDR1 is SGHTA, CDR2 FQGNSA, per germline. The CDR3 loop spans 15 amino acids. In the case of this clone: Its antigen remains unidentified.

60 Vbeta and 13 Jbeta primers were used in PCR. Clones were sequenced by immunoSEQ multiplex PCR, and TCRdb holds only the in-frame ones, with some missing. The repertoire includes over 150,000 clones, around four fifths of them detected once, and roughly 7.4% sits in the top ten. Notes on the study in general: In a later analysis, TCR beta V- and J-gene trimming was associated with a missense DCLRE1C variant. There were some V segments, including TRBV6-2 and TRBV6-3, excluded as indistinguishable. Reports state that TCR beta sequences accurately predicted most subjects' HLA-A and HLA-B alleles. Presence/absence analyses assumed roughly uniform sequencing depth across donors, which may not hold.

The rearrangement uses TRBV7-2 and TRBJ2-7; 9 bases are shared with TRBD1. The source material was PBMCs. The origin of this receptor is a male donor in good health and CMV-seropositive. CDR3 residues: CASSTRPQGARMQYF. The CDR3 bases are TGTGCCAGCAGCACTCGCCCACAGGGGGCCAGGATGCAGTACTTC.